Listed below are T cell receptor beta chains from one sample, sequenced in a study of blood T cell repertoires in COVID-19. The protocol was immunoSEQ multiplex PCR, while the TCRdb copy is restricted to in-frame clones and leaves out a portion. The sample has more than 300,000 clones, approximately 87% seen once; the top ten hold more than 9%. Sequencing used peripheral blood. These receptors came from a woman in her 30s with COVID-19, enrolled during active disease. The CDR3 runs from the conserved cysteine through the conserved F or W. The D gene is left open where the match is weak. Rows may omit the clone size; those that give it use once, few, many or a size class.

d_gene	abundance	j_gene	v_gene	CDR3nt	CDR3aa
NA	NA	TRBJ2-7	TRBV6-5	TGTGCCAGCAGGCACAGGGACTACGAGCAGTACTTC	CASRHRDYEQYF
TRBD2	NA	TRBJ2-2	TRBV27	TGTGCCAGCAGTTTATTTGCGGGGGGCACCGGGGAGCTGTTTTTT	CASSLFAGGTGELFF
NA	NA	TRBJ2-3	TRBV24-1	TGTGCCACCAGTGATTTTAGCGGCACAGATACGCAGTATTTT	CATSDFSGTDTQYF
TRBD1	NA	TRBJ2-6	TRBV6-5	TGTGCCAGCAGAACAGACAGGGTTGTCAACGTCCTGACTTTC	CASRTDRVVNVLTF
NA	once	TRBJ2-1	TRBV19	TGTGCCAGTAGTTCTCTTAGGGGCAGCTCCTACAATGAGCAGTTCTTC	CASSSLRGSSYNEQFF
TRBD1	NA	TRBJ2-3	TRBV7-9	TGTGCCAGCAGCCCTCCCGGGGACAGGGGTTGGCCAGATACGCAGTATTTT	CASSPPGDRGWPDTQYF
NA	NA	TRBJ2-7	TRBV11-2	TGTGCCAGCACCCCCCCAAGGAACACGGGAACCTACGAGCAGTACTTC	CASTPPRNTGTYEQYF
NA	NA	TRBJ2-3	TRBV5-1	TGCGCCAGCAGCTTGTACAGGGTCAGAACAGATACGCAGTATTTT	CASSLYRVRTDTQYF
TRBD2	NA	TRBJ2-1	TRBV7-8	TGTGCTAGTCGCCGGGACTATGTTAATGAGCAGTTCTTC	CASRRDYVNEQFF
NA	NA	TRBJ2-6	TRBV11-2	TGTGCCAGCAGCCCCACCTCGACAGGCATCTCCGGGGCCAACGTCCTGACTTTC	CASSPTSTGISGANVLTF
TRBD2	NA	TRBJ2-3	TRBV4-3	TGCGCCAGCAGCAAGCAGCGGGAGGGCCCCACAGATACGCAGTATTTT	CASSKQREGPTDTQYF
TRBD2	NA	TRBJ2-5	TRBV4-3	TGCGCCAGCAGCCAAGGGGAAGCGGGAGGGGTGGAGACCCAGTACTTC	CASSQGEAGGVETQYF
TRBD2	NA	TRBJ2-7	TRBV5-1	TGCGCCAGCAGCTTGTTTACTAGCGGAAACCCTTACGAGCAGTACTTC	CASSLFTSGNPYEQYF
NA	NA	TRBJ2-7	TRBV19	TGTGCCAGTAGTATGGGTCCGGGCTACGAGCAGTACTTC	CASSMGPGYEQYF
NA	NA	TRBJ1-5	TRBV19	TGTGCCAGTAGTAGGCGAACAGGGATTCAGCCCCAGCATTTT	CASSRRTGIQPQHF
TRBD1	NA	TRBJ1-2	TRBV11-2	TGTGCCAGCAGCTTAGCGGGACAGGGATTGATAGGTGATGGCTACACCTTC	CASSLAGQGLIGDGYTF
TRBD2	NA	TRBJ2-5	TRBV28	TGTGCCAGCAGTGAAGGACTAGCGGGAGGCGGCCAAGAGACCCAGTACTTC	CASSEGLAGGGQETQYF
NA	NA	TRBJ2-5	TRBV11-2	TGTGCCAGCAGCTTATCCGGGACTCCACTGTACTTC	CASSLSGTPLYF
NA	NA	TRBJ2-7	TRBV6-5	TGTGCCAGCAGTTACGGGTCAGGAGGGGAGCAGTACTTC	CASSYGSGGEQYF
TRBD1	NA	TRBJ2-7	TRBV7-2	TGTGCCAGCAGATTTATGCAGGGGGCCCTAAGGAACGAGCAGTACTTC	CASRFMQGALRNEQYF
NA	NA	TRBJ1-1	TRBV28	TGTGCCAGCAGCCTCGGACGGGGAGCTGCTTTCTTT	CASSLGRGAAFF
NA	NA	TRBJ1-5	TRBV7-9	TGTGCCAGCAGCCTAGGGGGGGGCTGGCAGCCCCAGCATTTT	CASSLGGGWQPQHF
NA	NA	TRBJ2-7	TRBV6-4	TGTGCCAGCAGTGACCGGACAGTTTACGAGCAGTACTTC	CASSDRTVYEQYF